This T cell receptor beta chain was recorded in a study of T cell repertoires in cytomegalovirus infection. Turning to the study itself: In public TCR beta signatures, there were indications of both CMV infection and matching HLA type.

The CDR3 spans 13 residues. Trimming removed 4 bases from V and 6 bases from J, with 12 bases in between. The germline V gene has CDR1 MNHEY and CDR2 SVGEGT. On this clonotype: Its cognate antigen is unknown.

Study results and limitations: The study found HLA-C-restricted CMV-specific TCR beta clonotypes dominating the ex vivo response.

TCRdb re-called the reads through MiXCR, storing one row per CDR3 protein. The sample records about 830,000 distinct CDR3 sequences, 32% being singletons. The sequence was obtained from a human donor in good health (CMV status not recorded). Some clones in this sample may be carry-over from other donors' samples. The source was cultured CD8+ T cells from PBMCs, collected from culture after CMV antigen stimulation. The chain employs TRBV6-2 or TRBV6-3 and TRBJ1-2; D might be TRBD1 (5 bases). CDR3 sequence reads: CASSWGRRDGYTF. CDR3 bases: TGTGCCAGCAGTTGGGGACGACGAGATGGCTACACCTTC.